This is a list of T cell receptor beta chains from one sample in a study of Ad26.COV2.S vaccination and SARS-CoV-2 variants. The repertoire was sequenced with immunoSEQ multiplex PCR; TCRdb's copy has only in-frame clones and lacks some. The sample yields approximately 350,000 clones, 80% to 90% seen once. Here the sequenced sample was peripheral blood, taken in a trial of Ad26.COV2.S vaccine versus placebo. The receptors here all came from a person between 18 and 60 years old who received the Ad26.COV2.S COVID-19 vaccine or a placebo. Each CDR3 is given with its conserved first and last residue. The D gene is left open where the match is weak. Clone size appears in some rows only: once, few, many, or a class for an expanded clone.

v_gene,abundance,j_gene,d_gene,CDR3nt,CDR3aa
TRBV4-2,.,TRBJ1-2,.,TGTGCCAGCAGCCTAACTAAGAGGGGCGATGGCTACACCTTC,CASSLTKRGDGYTF
TRBV6-2/TRBV6-3,once,TRBJ2-7,TRBD2,TGTGCCAGCAGTCGACTAGCGGGGGGCTACGAGCAGTACTTC,CASSRLAGGYEQYF
TRBV29-1,.,TRBJ2-7,.,TGCAGCGTAGGGGACGACCTCTACGAGCAGTACTTC,CSVGDDLYEQYF
TRBV19,.,TRBJ1-1,TRBD1,TGTGCCAGTAGGGACAGGCCGAACACTGAAGCTTTCTTT,CASRDRPNTEAFF
TRBV7-2,.,TRBJ1-5,.,TGTGCCAGCAGCCAGCAGCGGAATAGCAATCAGCCCCAGCATTTT,CASSQQRNSNQPQHF
TRBV4-3,.,TRBJ1-2,.,TGCGCCAGCAGCCAAGATCTGCCCAGGTCGACCCTTAACTATGGCTACACCTTC,CASSQDLPRSTLNYGYTF
TRBV6-5,.,TRBJ2-7,.,TGTGCCAGCAGTTACGGCAGGGCCTCCTACGAGCAGTACTTC,CASSYGRASYEQYF
TRBV6-5,.,TRBJ1-6,.,TGTGCCAGCAGGATCCGGACCCGAGGGGATTCACCCCTCCACTTT,CASRIRTRGDSPLHF
TRBV4-3,.,TRBJ1-1,.,TGCGCCAGCAGCCAACCAGGGAGAGGTCTAGAGGATGAAGCTTTCTTT,CASSQPGRGLEDEAFF
TRBV6-6,.,TRBJ2-1,TRBD2,TGTGCCAGCAGTAGACTAGCGTCAAGGGGCAATGAGCAGTTCTTC,CASSRLASRGNEQFF
TRBV5-4,.,TRBJ2-5,.,TGTGCCAGCAGCTGGGGCAGGGAAGGCGGAGAGACCCAGTACTTC,CASSWGREGGETQYF
TRBV2,.,TRBJ1-2,.,TGTGCCAGCAGTGCAGGGAGAGGTGGTGATGGCTACACCTTC,CASSAGRGGDGYTF
TRBV27,.,TRBJ2-7,.,TGTGCCAGCAGAAGTTTGGGTGACGTCTCCTACGAGCAGTACTTC,CASRSLGDVSYEQYF
TRBV14,many,TRBJ1-5,.,TGTGCCAGCAGCCAATTGGGAAATCAGCCCCAGCATTTT,CASSQLGNQPQHF
TRBV5-6,.,TRBJ2-7,.,TGTGCCAGCAGCTTAGGGTTTGAGCAGTACTTC,CASSLGFEQYF
TRBV19,few,TRBJ2-6,TRBD1,TGTGCCAGTAGTATTCCAGGGGGCGCCGGGGCCAACGTCCTGACTTTC,CASSIPGGAGANVLTF
TRBV6-1,.,TRBJ1-6,.,TGTGCCAGCAGTTCCCCACAGCGTTATCTCCACTTT,CASSSPQRYLHF
TRBV7-2,.,TRBJ2-7,.,TGTGCCGGCAGCCCCATGGTTGGGATTCTTTACGAGCAGTACTTC,CAGSPMVGILYEQYF
TRBV28,few,TRBJ1-5,.,TGTGCCAGCAGTTTATTCGGGGGAGATATTCAGCCCCAGCATTTT,CASSLFGGDIQPQHF
TRBV18,.,TRBJ1-6,.,TGTGCCAGCTCACCGAGCTCCTATAATTCACCCCTCCACTTT,CASSPSSYNSPLHF
TRBV5-1,.,TRBJ2-7,TRBD2,TGCGCCAGCAGCTTGTTAGCTTACGGGGGGGAACCCTACGAGCAGTACTTC,CASSLLAYGGEPYEQYF
TRBV14,.,TRBJ2-1,TRBD2,TGTGCCAGCAGTCGGACTAGCGGCAATGAGCAGTTCTTC,CASSRTSGNEQFF
TRBV3-1/TRBV3-2,once,TRBJ1-2,TRBD1,TGTGCCAGCAGCCAGACAGACAGGGCGTCCTATGGCTACACCTTC,CASSQTDRASYGYTF
TRBV18,.,TRBJ1-1,TRBD1,TGTGCCAGCTCACCATACAATACAGGGGGCACGGCTTTCTTT,CASSPYNTGGTAFF
TRBV11-2,.,TRBJ1-1,.,TGTGCCAGCAGCTTAGGGCTGAACACTGAAGCTTTCTTT,CASSLGLNTEAFF
TRBV6-1,.,TRBJ2-6,.,TGTGCCAGCAGTACTTCTGGGGCCAACGTCCTGACTTTC,CASSTSGANVLTF
TRBV5-1,.,TRBJ1-2,.,TGCGCCAGCAGCTTGGCGGGACTTACACAGGGCTACACCTTC,CASSLAGLTQGYTF
TRBV6-5,.,TRBJ2-3,TRBD2,TGTGCCAGCACCGGGGGGATTGCAGATACGCAGTATTTT,CASTGGIADTQYF
TRBV5-5,.,TRBJ1-4,TRBD1,TGTGCCAGCAGCTTCGGACAGGGAAGATCAAATGAAAAACTGTTTTTT,CASSFGQGRSNEKLFF
TRBV4-2,.,TRBJ2-5,.,TGTGCCAGCAGCCTTACGTATCTGTCGGGGGAGACCCAGTACTTC,CASSLTYLSGETQYF
TRBV7-6,.,TRBJ1-2,TRBD1,TGTGCCAGCAGCTTGGGACAGGGGATTGGCGGCTACACCTTC,CASSLGQGIGGYTF
TRBV2,.,TRBJ1-5,.,TGTGCCAGCAGTATGGGGGGTCTAAGTAATAGCAATCAGCCCCAGCATTTT,CASSMGGLSNSNQPQHF
TRBV4-1,once,TRBJ2-4,.,TGCGCCAGCAATACGGGACTTGGAGCCAAAAACATTCAGTACTTC,CASNTGLGAKNIQYF
TRBV6-5,.,TRBJ2-6,.,TGTGCCAGCAGTCGGGGTCTCTCTGGGGCCAACGTCCTGACTTTC,CASSRGLSGANVLTF
TRBV2,.,TRBJ2-5,.,TGTGCCAGCAATCGACACGGGAGTGGGGAGACCCAGTACTTC,CASNRHGSGETQYF
TRBV4-2,.,TRBJ1-4,.,TGTGCCAGCAGCCAAGAGGTCGAAAAACTGTTTTTT,CASSQEVEKLFF
TRBV7-9,.,TRBJ1-3,.,TGTGCCAGCAGCTTAAGCGGAGGGAGCTCTGGAAACACCATATATTTT,CASSLSGGSSGNTIYF
TRBV5-1,once,TRBJ1-4,TRBD1,TGCGCCAGCAGCCCGGGGGACAGGGGAGGTCGGGAAAAACTGTTTTTT,CASSPGDRGGREKLFF
TRBV5-1,.,TRBJ2-3,TRBD1,TGCGCCAGCAGCTGGACCCAAGGGACAGGGGGTCGCACAGATACGCAGTATTTT,CASSWTQGTGGRTDTQYF
TRBV6-5,.,TRBJ2-7,.,TGTGCCAGCACCGCAGGGACCTACGAGCAGTACTTC,CASTAGTYEQYF
TRBV6-5,.,TRBJ2-4,.,TGTGCCAGCAGGTCGTCCGGTCAGTACTTC,CASRSSGQYF
TRBV27,once,TRBJ2-7,.,TGTGCCAGCTGGGCCCAGGGAGCGTGGGGCGAGCAGTACTTC,CASWAQGAWGEQYF
TRBV5-6,.,TRBJ2-7,TRBD2,TGTGCCAGCAGCCTCCTTAGCGGGAGGGTTGACGAGCAGTACTTC,CASSLLSGRVDEQYF
TRBV28,once,TRBJ1-1,.,TGTGCCAGCAGTTTAGTGGGGGCCACTGAAGCTTTCTTT,CASSLVGATEAFF
TRBV3-1/TRBV3-2,few,TRBJ1-3,.,TGTGCCAGTAGACCAGCATCCTCTGGAAACACCATATATTTT,CASRPASSGNTIYF
TRBV4-1,.,TRBJ1-4,.,TGCGCCAGCAGCCAAGAAGGGCAGTATAATGAAAAACTGTTTTTT,CASSQEGQYNEKLFF
TRBV12-3/TRBV12-4,once,TRBJ1-1,TRBD1,TGTGCCAGCAGTTCCCGGACAGGGGCCGAAGCTTTCTTT,CASSSRTGAEAFF
TRBV19,once,TRBJ2-7,TRBD1,TGTGCCAGTAGCTCCGGGACAGGGTTTGACGAGCAGTACTTC,CASSSGTGFDEQYF
TRBV5-1,.,TRBJ1-1,TRBD1,TGCGCCAGCAGCCCGGGACAGGGGCTGAGCACTGAAGCTTTCTTT,CASSPGQGLSTEAFF
TRBV21-1,once,TRBJ2-7,.,TGTGCCAGCAGCAAAGTAGCGGCCTTTTACGAGCAGTACTTC,CASSKVAAFYEQYF
TRBV29-1,.,TRBJ2-6,TRBD2,TGCAGCGTTGTAGGTAGCGGGACTGGGGCCAACGTCCTGACTTTC,CSVVGSGTGANVLTF
TRBV20-1,.,TRBJ2-3,.,TGCAGTGCTCCACAGAGGGGTACGCAGTATTTT,CSAPQRGTQYF
TRBV5-1,few,TRBJ2-7,.,TGCGCCAGCAGCTTGGTTGGGGGGTACGAGCAGTACTTC,CASSLVGGYEQYF
TRBV12-5,.,TRBJ1-1,TRBD1,TGTGCTAGTGGCACAGGGGACAAGAACACTGAAGCTTTCTTT,CASGTGDKNTEAFF
TRBV5-4,.,TRBJ1-2,TRBD1,TGTGCCAGCAGCTTGCCTGGGCAGGGGGGCGGCTACACCTTC,CASSLPGQGGGYTF
TRBV6-5,.,TRBJ2-3,TRBD2,TGTGCCAGCAGTTCTCCGACTAGCGGAACCACAGATACGCAGTATTTT,CASSSPTSGTTDTQYF
TRBV18,once,TRBJ1-5,.,TGTGCCAGCTCACCGGGAGGATCCACAGGTCAGCCCCAGCATTTT,CASSPGGSTGQPQHF